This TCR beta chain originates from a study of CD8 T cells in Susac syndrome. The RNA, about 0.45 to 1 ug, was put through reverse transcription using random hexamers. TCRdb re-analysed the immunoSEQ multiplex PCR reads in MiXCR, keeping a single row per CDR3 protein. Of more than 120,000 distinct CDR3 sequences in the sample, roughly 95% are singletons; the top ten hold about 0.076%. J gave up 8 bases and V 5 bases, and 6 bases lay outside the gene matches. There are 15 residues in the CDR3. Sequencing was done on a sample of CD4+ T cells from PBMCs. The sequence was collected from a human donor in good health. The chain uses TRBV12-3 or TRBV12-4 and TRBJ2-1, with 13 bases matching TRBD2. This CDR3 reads CASSLTSGRNDEQFF. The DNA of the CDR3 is TGTGCCAGCAGTCTGACTAGCGGGAGGAACGATGAGCAGTTCTTC.